Listed below are T cell receptor beta chains from one sample, sequenced in a study of shared clonotypes between healthy human individuals. The protocol was immunoSEQ multiplex PCR, while the TCRdb copy is restricted to in-frame clones and leaves out a portion. The sample yields about 1.9 million clones, over 85% seen once. Sequenced: naive CD8+ T cells from PBMCs. Source of these receptors: a young man in good health. Some clones in this sample may be carry-over from other donors' samples. Both conserved end residues are part of each CDR3. The D gene is left open where the match is weak. Clone sizes are given selectively: once, few, many, or a class where the clone is expanded.

v_call	j_call	d_call	clone_size	cdr3_nt	cdr3_aa
TRBV6-1	TRBJ2-7	.	.	TGTGCCAGCAGTGACCAGGGCTACCTCTACGAGCAGTACTTC	CASSDQGYLYEQYF
TRBV11-2	TRBJ1-1	.	.	TGTGCCAGCAGCCTGGGGGCAGAAGCTTTCTTT	CASSLGAEAFF
TRBV6-5	TRBJ2-5	.	.	TGTGCCAGCGCCCGATTGCGTATTAGGGAGACCCAGTACTTC	CASARLRIRETQYF
TRBV19	TRBJ1-2	.	.	TGTGCCAGCACCCCAAGTGGGGGGAACTATGGCTACACCTTC	CASTPSGGNYGYTF
TRBV19	TRBJ1-5	.	.	TGTGCCAGTAGTATAGAATCGTCGGGTACCCAGCCCCAGCATTTT	CASSIESSGTQPQHF
TRBV14	TRBJ2-5	.	.	TGTGCCAGCAGCCAAACAGGGTACCAAGAGACCCAGTACTTC	CASSQTGYQETQYF
TRBV19	TRBJ1-2	TRBD1	.	TGTGCCAGTAGTGCCCCGGGACAGAGACCCTTCTATGGCTACACCTTC	CASSAPGQRPFYGYTF
TRBV29-1	TRBJ2-2	TRBD2	.	TGCAGCGTTGAAGATCCGGGGGGGCTGACCGCGAACACCGGGGAGCTGTTTTTT	CSVEDPGGLTANTGELFF
TRBV5-1	TRBJ1-1	TRBD1	.	TGCGCCAGCAGCGAGGGCCAGGGGGCTGGTAGCACTGAAGCTTTCTTT	CASSEGQGAGSTEAFF
TRBV19	TRBJ2-4	TRBD2	.	TGTGCCAGTAGTAAATTAGCGGGAGTGGAGTACATTCAGTACTTC	CASSKLAGVEYIQYF
TRBV7-9	TRBJ2-7	.	.	TGTGCCACCCTAGACAGGATCACCTACGAGCAGTACTTC	CATLDRITYEQYF
TRBV10-3	TRBJ2-2	.	.	TGTGCCACCGGCGCAGGAGCAACGAACACCGGGGAGCTGTTTTTT	CATGAGATNTGELFF
TRBV2	TRBJ2-7	.	.	TGTGCCAGCAGTGAAAGGCCTGGCACAACCTACGAGCAGTACTTC	CASSERPGTTYEQYF
TRBV9	TRBJ1-2	.	.	TGTGCCAGCAGTGCCGGAACCCCGGATGGCTACACCTTC	CASSAGTPDGYTF
TRBV29-1	TRBJ2-1	.	.	TGCAGCGTTTATACAGGGAAGGAGGGCCGCACCTACAATGAGCAGTTCTTC	CSVYTGKEGRTYNEQFF
TRBV7-8	TRBJ2-1	TRBD2	once	TGTGCCAGCAGCAAGGTCCTAGCGGGAGCTGATGAGCAGTTCTTC	CASSKVLAGADEQFF
TRBV6-5	TRBJ2-7	.	once	TGTGCCAGCAGTTACCCCGGCCAAACCTACGAGCAGTACTTC	CASSYPGQTYEQYF
TRBV27	TRBJ2-7	.	.	TGTGCCAGCAGCTCGGCATACGGACTGGCAGTTTACGAGCAGTACTTC	CASSSAYGLAVYEQYF
TRBV5-1	TRBJ2-1	.	.	TGCGCCAGCAGCTTGGCTTGGCGGGCCCGCACCAATGAGCAGTTCTTC	CASSLAWRARTNEQFF
TRBV14	TRBJ2-5	TRBD2	few	TGTGCCAGCAGCCTGGGACTAGCGGGAAGGAAGGAGACCCAGTACTTC	CASSLGLAGRKETQYF
TRBV7-9	TRBJ2-7	.	.	TGTGCCAGCAGCTTAGACAGGGTGGGAGAGCAGTACTTC	CASSLDRVGEQYF
TRBV7-2	TRBJ2-1	.	.	TGTGCCAGCAGCCCAATCCGGGACCTCTTCTTC	CASSPIRDLFF
TRBV19	TRBJ1-5	.	.	TGTGCCAGTAAGATCGTGGGGAATCAGCCCCAGCATTTT	CASKIVGNQPQHF
TRBV7-6	TRBJ2-2	TRBD2	.	TGTGCCAGCAGCTTAGAAGCGGGAGTTTATACCGGGGAGCTGTTTTTT	CASSLEAGVYTGELFF
TRBV28	TRBJ1-2	.	once	TGTGCCAGCAGTCCCCCGGACTCCCGGTCTAATGGCTACACCTTC	CASSPPDSRSNGYTF
TRBV18	TRBJ2-1	TRBD2	.	TGTGCCAGCTCACCCCCCCGACTAGCGGGAGATCTCTACAATGAGCAGTTCTTC	CASSPPRLAGDLYNEQFF
TRBV27	TRBJ2-7	.	once	TGTGCCAGCAGTTTATCTATCTCCTACGAGCAGTACTTC	CASSLSISYEQYF
TRBV7-9	TRBJ1-3	.	.	TGTGCCAGCAGCCCAATAGGGCCTGGAAACACCATATATTTT	CASSPIGPGNTIYF
TRBV9	TRBJ2-7	TRBD2	.	TGTGCCAGCAGCGACGGGAGGGCTTCCTACGAGCAGTACTTC	CASSDGRASYEQYF
TRBV5-6	TRBJ2-2	TRBD2	.	TGTGCCAGCAGTTTGAGACTAGCGGGCGGCACCGGGGAGCTGTTTTTT	CASSLRLAGGTGELFF
TRBV27	TRBJ1-4	.	.	TGTGCCAGCAGTTTATGGGGTCTAAAACGGGGCGGGGAAAAACTGTTTTTT	CASSLWGLKRGGEKLFF
TRBV27	TRBJ1-2	.	.	TGTGCCAGCAGTTTAGGACCACATCCTAAGGGCTACACCTTC	CASSLGPHPKGYTF
TRBV4-2	TRBJ1-3	TRBD1	once	TGTGCCAGCAGCCAAGACCCCGACAGGGGGATGAACACCATATATTTT	CASSQDPDRGMNTIYF
TRBV11-2	TRBJ2-1	TRBD2	.	TGTGCCAGCAGCGCGGCACTAGCGGGGTCCTACAATGAGCAGTTCTTC	CASSAALAGSYNEQFF
TRBV4-3	TRBJ2-1	TRBD1	once	TGCGCCAGCAGCCAGGGACAGGGGTTGGTCGATGAGCAGTTCTTC	CASSQGQGLVDEQFF
TRBV7-9	TRBJ2-7	.	.	TGTGCCAGCAGCTCCGGGACGTACGAGCAGTACTTC	CASSSGTYEQYF
TRBV27	TRBJ2-3	.	.	TGTGCCAGCAGCCCTAGCCGGGGAGAGCTCTCAGATACGCAGTATTTT	CASSPSRGELSDTQYF
TRBV28	TRBJ2-1	.	.	TGTGCCAGCAGTTTGCCCCCGGGCTACAATGAGCAGTTCTTC	CASSLPPGYNEQFF
TRBV7-2	TRBJ2-1	TRBD2	.	TGTGCCAGCAGCACCCTAGCGGCCCTAAACAATGAGCAGTTCTTC	CASSTLAALNNEQFF
TRBV27	TRBJ2-1	.	.	TGTGCCAGCAGCCCTCGGACTCGCGAGGTGGGTGAGCAGTTCTTC	CASSPRTREVGEQFF
TRBV4-1	TRBJ1-1	.	.	TGCGCCAGCAGCCAAGTGACGGGGACGAACACTGAAGCTTTCTTT	CASSQVTGTNTEAFF
TRBV5-4	TRBJ1-3	.	.	TGTGCCAGCAGGACAGCAGGAGGAAACACCATATATTTT	CASRTAGGNTIYF
TRBV19	TRBJ1-5	.	.	TGTGCCAGTAGTATCCAGGGGCTGGTTAGCAATCAGCCCCAGCATTTT	CASSIQGLVSNQPQHF
TRBV27	TRBJ2-1	.	.	TGTGCCAGCAGCCAGGAATACTCTGTCTACAATGAGCAGTTCTTC	CASSQEYSVYNEQFF
TRBV27	TRBJ2-3	TRBD2	.	TGTGCCAGCAGCCCCCACGCCCCCCTAGCGGATAGCACAGATACGCAGTATTTT	CASSPHAPLADSTDTQYF
TRBV27	TRBJ2-1	TRBD1	once	TGTGCCAGCAGGCTACTTAGACAGGGATACAATGAGCAGTTCTTC	CASRLLRQGYNEQFF
TRBV30	TRBJ1-3	.	.	TGTGCCTGGAGTGTACCGGGGGCTGGAAACACCATATATTTT	CAWSVPGAGNTIYF